The rows below give T cell receptor beta chains drawn from one sample of a study of persistence of HIV-infected CD4 T cells. No antigens are known for them. Assay: immunoSEQ multiplex PCR; the TCRdb copy retains only in-frame clones and omits some. Seen here are roughly 30,000 clones, 82% observed once, and the top ten hold around 4.6%. Sequenced here: CD4+ T cells sorted from PBMCs after 18-hour stimulation, sampled from a patient who received antiretroviral therapy. These receptors were collected from an adult man with HIV who was CMV-seropositive. Each CDR3 is given with its conserved first and last residue. Each record gives: D gene, clone size, V gene, J gene, CDR3 protein, CDR3 DNA. A D gene is named only where the DNA matches it firmly. The size of a clone is reported for some rows only, either as once, few or many, or as a class for expanded clones.

TRBD1	NA	TRBV7-8	TRBJ1-6	CASSTTTGGYSPLHF	TGTGCCAGCAGCACGACTACAGGGGGATATTCACCCCTCCACTTT
TRBD1	NA	TRBV18	TRBJ1-5	CASSPAGQGDVNNQPQHF	TGTGCCAGCTCACCGGCGGGACAGGGGGATGTGAACAATCAGCCCCAGCATTTT
NA	NA	TRBV29-1	TRBJ2-5	CSVEAQAQRGTQYF	TGCAGCGTTGAAGCCCAGGCTCAGAGAGGGACCCAGTACTTC
NA	few	TRBV24-1	TRBJ1-1	CATSEGEWTEAFF	TGTGCCACCAGTGAGGGAGAATGGACTGAAGCTTTCTTT
NA	NA	TRBV6-5	TRBJ1-2	CASRQFARADGYTF	TGTGCCAGCAGACAATTCGCTAGGGCTGATGGCTACACCTTC
NA	NA	TRBV6-1	TRBJ1-3	CASSEPGRNSGNTIYF	TGTGCCAGCAGTGAACCGGGACGGAACTCTGGAAACACCATATATTTT
TRBD1	NA	TRBV27	TRBJ1-5	CASSPDRGHLNQPQHF	TGTGCCAGCAGTCCGGACAGGGGGCATCTCAATCAGCCCCAGCATTTT
TRBD1	few	TRBV29-1	TRBJ2-7	CSVDDRTGEQYF	TGCAGCGTTGACGATAGGACAGGGGAGCAGTACTTC
NA	NA	TRBV24-1	TRBJ1-4	CATSDGGRGNEKLFF	TGTGCCACCAGTGATGGTGGACGGGGAAATGAAAAACTGTTTTTT
NA	NA	TRBV3-1/TRBV3-2	TRBJ2-1	CASSLGQNNEQFF	TGTGCCAGCAGCCTAGGACAGAACAATGAGCAGTTCTTC
NA	NA	TRBV28	TRBJ1-4	CASSFPQKGNEKLFF	TGTGCCAGCAGTTTTCCCCAGAAAGGTAATGAAAAACTGTTTTTT
TRBD2	NA	TRBV3-1/TRBV3-2	TRBJ2-7	CASSQGLAGPYEQYF	TGTGCCAGCAGCCAAGGGCTAGCGGGACCCTACGAGCAGTACTTC
NA	NA	TRBV18	TRBJ1-5	CASSPRSSAWLSAQHF	TGTGCCAGCTCACCAAGGTCCAGCGCCTGGTTATCGGCCCAGCATTTT
NA	NA	TRBV18	TRBJ1-2	CASSSPGARGEWRYGYTF	TGTGCCAGCTCATCCCCCGGGGCCCGGGGAGAATGGAGGTATGGCTACACCTTC
TRBD1	once	TRBV19	TRBJ2-7	CASSETGGALYEQYF	TGTGCCAGTAGCGAGACAGGGGGCGCCTTATACGAGCAGTACTTC
NA	once	TRBV29-1	TRBJ2-7	CSVTGARGRYEQYF	TGCAGCGTGACTGGAGCGAGGGGCCGGTACGAGCAGTACTTC
TRBD1	NA	TRBV24-1	TRBJ2-4	CATSGTGTGDIQYF	TGTGCCACCAGTGGGACCGGGACAGGGGACATTCAGTACTTC
NA	NA	TRBV12-3/TRBV12-4	TRBJ2-7	CASSLGRIYEQYF	TGTGCCAGCAGTTTAGGACGGATCTACGAGCAGTACTTC
NA	NA	TRBV7-2	TRBJ1-1	CASSLAGVGGTEAFF	TGTGCCAGCAGCTTAGCGGGGGTCGGGGGCACTGAAGCTTTCTTT
NA	NA	TRBV6-5	TRBJ1-1	CASSYEAYTEAFF	TGTGCCAGCAGTTACGAGGCTTACACTGAAGCTTTCTTT
NA	NA	TRBV7-3	TRBJ1-1	CASSDPPMNTEAFF	TGTGCCAGCAGTGACCCTCCCATGAACACTGAAGCTTTCTTT
NA	NA	TRBV6-1	TRBJ1-2	CASSEAGGRDYGYTF	TGTGCCAGCAGTGAAGCTGGGGGCCGTGACTATGGCTACACCTTC
NA	NA	TRBV14	TRBJ1-3	CASSQYGGSGNTIYF	TGTGCCAGCAGCCAATATGGGGGATCCGGAAACACCATATATTTT
NA	NA	TRBV11-2	TRBJ2-2	CASSLMSPSAGGELFF	TGTGCCAGCAGCTTAATGTCCCCGAGTGCAGGCGGGGAGCTGTTTTTT
NA	NA	TRBV18	TRBJ1-2	CASSLTGSYFYGYTF	TGTGCCAGCTCACTCACCGGGAGTTATTTCTATGGCTACACCTTC
NA	NA	TRBV9	TRBJ2-7	CASSQLGQADYEQYF	TGTGCCAGCAGCCAGCTAGGCCAGGCCGACTACGAGCAGTACTTC
TRBD1	once	TRBV9	TRBJ1-6	CASSARQGLGSPLHF	TGTGCCAGCAGCGCAAGACAGGGGTTAGGTTCACCCCTCCACTTT
TRBD1	few	TRBV5-1	TRBJ2-1	CASTPQGAHNEQFF	TGCGCCAGCACGCCGCAGGGGGCCCACAATGAGCAGTTCTTC
NA	NA	TRBV28	TRBJ1-2	CASGGRDYGYTF	TGTGCCAGCGGGGGTCGGGACTATGGCTACACCTTC
NA	once	TRBV10-3	TRBJ2-7	CAISARLYEQYF	TGTGCCATCAGTGCAAGGCTCTACGAGCAGTACTTC
NA	NA	TRBV6-1	TRBJ2-7	CASSELEGSVYEQYF	TGTGCCAGCAGTGAGCTGGAGGGCTCCGTTTACGAGCAGTACTTC
NA	few	TRBV24-1	TRBJ2-3	CATRGGSTDTQYF	TGTGCCACCAGAGGGGGGAGCACAGATACGCAGTATTTT
NA	NA	TRBV19	TRBJ1-2	CASSIGWSRGYTF	TGTGCCAGTAGTATCGGATGGTCTCGCGGCTACACCTTC
NA	NA	TRBV18	TRBJ1-2	CASSPNAQGWDYTF	TGTGCCAGCTCACCAAACGCTCAGGGTTGGGACTACACCTTC
NA	NA	TRBV7-2	TRBJ1-3	CASSLARPGNTIYF	TGTGCCAGCAGCTTAGCCAGGCCTGGAAACACCATATATTTT
NA	NA	TRBV7-8	TRBJ1-3	CASSRDSGNTIYF	TGTGCCAGCAGCCGGGACTCTGGAAACACCATATATTTT